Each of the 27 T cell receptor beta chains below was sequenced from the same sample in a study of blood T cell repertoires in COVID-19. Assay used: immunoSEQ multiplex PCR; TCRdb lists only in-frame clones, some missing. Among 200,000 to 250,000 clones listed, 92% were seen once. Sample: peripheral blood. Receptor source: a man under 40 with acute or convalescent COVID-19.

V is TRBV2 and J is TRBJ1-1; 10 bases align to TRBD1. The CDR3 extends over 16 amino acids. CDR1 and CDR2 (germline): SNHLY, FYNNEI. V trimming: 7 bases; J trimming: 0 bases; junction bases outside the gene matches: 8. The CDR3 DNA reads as TGTGCCAGCACTGGACAGGGGGGTAATCTGAACACTGAAGCTTTCTTT. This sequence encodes CASTGQGGNLNTEAFF.

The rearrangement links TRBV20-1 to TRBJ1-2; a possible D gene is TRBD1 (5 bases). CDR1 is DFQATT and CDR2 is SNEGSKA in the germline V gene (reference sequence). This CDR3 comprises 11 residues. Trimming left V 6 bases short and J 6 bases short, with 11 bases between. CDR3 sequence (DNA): TGCAGTGCAGTGGGCAGGGATGGCTACACCTTC. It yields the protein CSAVGRDGYTF.

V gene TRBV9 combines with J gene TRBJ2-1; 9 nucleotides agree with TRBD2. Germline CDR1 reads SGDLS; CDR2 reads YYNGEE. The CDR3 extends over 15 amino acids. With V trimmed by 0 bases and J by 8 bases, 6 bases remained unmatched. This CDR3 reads CASSVGSGSTDEQFF. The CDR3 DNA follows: TGTGCCAGCAGCGTAGGTAGCGGGAGTACCGATGAGCAGTTCTTC.

CDR3 loop: CATRATDRAETEAFF. The DNA of the CDR3 is TGTGCCACCAGAGCAACGGACAGGGCAGAGACTGAAGCTTTCTTT. The chain carries TRBV24-1 and TRBJ1-1, with 8 bases fitting TRBD1. The CDR3 length is 15 residues. Germline V gene sequence: CDR1 KGHDR, CDR2 SFDVKD. V lost 7 bases to trimming and J lost 5 bases; unmatched junction nucleotides: 11.

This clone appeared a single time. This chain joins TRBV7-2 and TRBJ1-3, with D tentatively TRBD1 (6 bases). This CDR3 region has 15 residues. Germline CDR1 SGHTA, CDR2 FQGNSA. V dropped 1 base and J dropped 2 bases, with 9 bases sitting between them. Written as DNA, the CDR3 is TGTGCCAGCAGCTTAGGCCCAGGGGCTGGAAACACCATATATTTT. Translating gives CASSLGPGAGNTIYF.

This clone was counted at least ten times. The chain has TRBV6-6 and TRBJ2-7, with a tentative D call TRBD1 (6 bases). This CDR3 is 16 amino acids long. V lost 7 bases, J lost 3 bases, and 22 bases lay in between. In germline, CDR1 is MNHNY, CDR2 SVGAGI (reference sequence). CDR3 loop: CASKWTASSYFYEQYF. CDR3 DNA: TGTGCCAGCAAGTGGACAGCAAGTTCTTACTTCTACGAGCAGTACTTC.

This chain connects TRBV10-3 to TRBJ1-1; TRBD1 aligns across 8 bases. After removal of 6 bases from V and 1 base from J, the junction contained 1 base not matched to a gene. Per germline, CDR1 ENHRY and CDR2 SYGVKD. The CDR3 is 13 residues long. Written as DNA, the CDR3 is TGTGCCATCAGGGGACAGGAGAACACTGAAGCTTTCTTT. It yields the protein CAIRGQENTEAFF.

The CDR3 region is CASSSDRVGNQPQHF. The DNA of the CDR3 is TGTGCCAGCAGCTCCGACAGGGTTGGGAATCAGCCCCAGCATTTT. This chain joins TRBV6-5 and TRBJ1-5, with 7 positions matching TRBD1. The CDR3 has 15 residues. V lost 6 bases to trimming and J lost 4 bases; unmatched junction nucleotides: 9. Germline V lookup: CDR1 MNHEY, CDR2 SVGAGI.

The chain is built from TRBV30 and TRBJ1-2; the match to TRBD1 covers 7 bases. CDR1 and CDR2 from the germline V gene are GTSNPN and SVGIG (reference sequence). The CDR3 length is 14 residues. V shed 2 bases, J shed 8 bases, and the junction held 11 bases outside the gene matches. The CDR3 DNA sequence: TGTGCCTGGAGTTTACTGACAGGGATCGGAGGCTACACCTTC. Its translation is CAWSLLTGIGGYTF.

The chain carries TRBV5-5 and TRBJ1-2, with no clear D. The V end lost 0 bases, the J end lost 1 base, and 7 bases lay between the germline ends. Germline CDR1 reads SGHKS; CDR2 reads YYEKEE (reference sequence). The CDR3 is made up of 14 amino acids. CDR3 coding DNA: TGTGCCAGCAGCTTGGACCCGGTTAACTATGGCTACACCTTC. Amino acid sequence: CASSLDPVNYGYTF.

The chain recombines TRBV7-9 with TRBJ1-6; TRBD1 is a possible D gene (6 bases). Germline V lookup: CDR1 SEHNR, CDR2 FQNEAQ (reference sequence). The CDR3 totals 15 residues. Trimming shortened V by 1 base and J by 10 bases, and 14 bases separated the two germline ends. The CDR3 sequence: CASSLVTGRRSPLHF. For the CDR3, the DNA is TGTGCCAGCAGCTTAGTTACAGGGCGAAGATCACCCCTCCACTTT.

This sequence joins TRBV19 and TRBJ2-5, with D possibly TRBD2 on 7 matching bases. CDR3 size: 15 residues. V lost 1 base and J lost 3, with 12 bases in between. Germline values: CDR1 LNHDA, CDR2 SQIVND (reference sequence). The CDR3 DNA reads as TGTGCCAGTAGTATAGGTGGGGGGGCAAAAGAGACCCAGTACTTC. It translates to CASSIGGGAKETQYF. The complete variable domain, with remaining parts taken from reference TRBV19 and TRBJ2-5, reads DGGITQSPKYLFRKEGQNVTLSCEQNLNHDAMYWYRQDPGQGLRLIYYSQIVNDFQKGDIAEGYSVSREKKESFPLTVTSAQKNPTAFYLCASSIGGGAKETQYFGPGTRLLVL.

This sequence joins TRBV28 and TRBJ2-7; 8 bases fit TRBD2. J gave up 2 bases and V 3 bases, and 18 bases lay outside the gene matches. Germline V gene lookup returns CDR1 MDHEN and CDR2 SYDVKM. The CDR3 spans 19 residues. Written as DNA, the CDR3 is TGTGCCAGCAGTTTCCATGGGACGTTAGGGGCGGGGGGTCCCTACGAGCAGTACTTC. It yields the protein CASSFHGTLGAGGPYEQYF.

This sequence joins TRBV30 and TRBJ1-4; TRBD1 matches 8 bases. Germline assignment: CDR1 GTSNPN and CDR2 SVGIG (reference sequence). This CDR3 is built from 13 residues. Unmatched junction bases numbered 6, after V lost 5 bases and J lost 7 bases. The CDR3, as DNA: TGTGCCTGGGCCGGGACAGGACCTGAAAAACTGTTTTTT. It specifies CAWAGTGPEKLFF.

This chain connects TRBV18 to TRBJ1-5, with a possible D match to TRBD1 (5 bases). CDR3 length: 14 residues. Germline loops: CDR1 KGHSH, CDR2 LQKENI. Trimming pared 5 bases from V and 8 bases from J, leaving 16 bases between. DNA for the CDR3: TGTGCCAGCTCATCAACCAGGGAGGTTAAGCCCCAGCATTTT. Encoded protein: CASSSTREVKPQHF.

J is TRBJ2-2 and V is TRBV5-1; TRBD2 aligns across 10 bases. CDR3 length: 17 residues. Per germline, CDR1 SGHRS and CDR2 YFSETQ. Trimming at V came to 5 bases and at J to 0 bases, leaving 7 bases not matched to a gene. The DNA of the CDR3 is TGCGCCAGCAGTTCATCTAGCGGGGGCCCGAACACCGGGGAGCTGTTTTTT. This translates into CASSSSSGGPNTGELFF. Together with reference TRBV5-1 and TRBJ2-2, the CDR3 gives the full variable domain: KAGVTQTPRYLIKTRGQQVTLSCSPISGHRSVSWYQQTPGQGLQFLFEYFSETQRNKGNFPGRFSGRQFSNSRSEMNVSTLELGDSALYLCASSSSSGGPNTGELFFGEGSRLTVL.

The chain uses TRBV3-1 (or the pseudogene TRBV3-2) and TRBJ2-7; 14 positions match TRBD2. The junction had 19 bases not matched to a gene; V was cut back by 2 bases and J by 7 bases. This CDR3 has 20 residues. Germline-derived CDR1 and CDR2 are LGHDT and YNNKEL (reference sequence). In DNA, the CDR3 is TGTGCCAGCAGCCAATACCGGCTGGGACTAGCGGGGGACTCCTCCGGGGAGCAGTACTTC. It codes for CASSQYRLGLAGDSSGEQYF.

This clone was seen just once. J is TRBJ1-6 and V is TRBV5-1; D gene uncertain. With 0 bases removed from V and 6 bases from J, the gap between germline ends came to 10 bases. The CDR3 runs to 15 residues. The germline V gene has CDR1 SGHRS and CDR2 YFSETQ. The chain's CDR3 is CASSLDYEGNSPLHF. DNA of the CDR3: TGCGCCAGCAGCTTGGATTATGAGGGTAATTCACCCCTCCACTTT.

DNA for the CDR3: TGCGCCAGCAGCCAGGGGGAAGAGGGCATAGGTGAGCAGTTCTTC. Translation gives CASSQGEEGIGEQFF. The chain employs TRBV5-1 and TRBJ2-1; 7 positions match TRBD1. This CDR3 is 15 amino acids long. In germline, CDR1 is SGHRS, CDR2 YFSETQ. Trimming cost V 4 bases and J 9 bases; bases outside gene matches: 13.

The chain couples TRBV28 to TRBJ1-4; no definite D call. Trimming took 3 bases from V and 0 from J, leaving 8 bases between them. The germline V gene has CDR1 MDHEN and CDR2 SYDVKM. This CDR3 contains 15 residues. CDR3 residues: CASSFTGSTNEKLFF. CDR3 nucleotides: TGTGCCAGCAGTTTTACGGGGTCAACTAATGAAAAACTGTTTTTT.

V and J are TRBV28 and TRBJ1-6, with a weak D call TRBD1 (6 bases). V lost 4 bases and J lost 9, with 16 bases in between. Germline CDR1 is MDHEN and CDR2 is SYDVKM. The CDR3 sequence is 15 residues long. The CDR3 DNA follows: TGTGCCAGCAGTTCAGGACTCCTACAGGGTTCACCCCTCCACTTT. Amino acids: CASSSGLLQGSPLHF.

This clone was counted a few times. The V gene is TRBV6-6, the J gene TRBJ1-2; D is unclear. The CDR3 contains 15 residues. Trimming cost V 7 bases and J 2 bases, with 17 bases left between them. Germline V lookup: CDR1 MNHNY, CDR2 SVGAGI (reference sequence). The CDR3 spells CASKDARRSNYGYTF. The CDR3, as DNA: TGTGCCAGCAAAGATGCCAGGAGGTCGAACTATGGCTACACCTTC.

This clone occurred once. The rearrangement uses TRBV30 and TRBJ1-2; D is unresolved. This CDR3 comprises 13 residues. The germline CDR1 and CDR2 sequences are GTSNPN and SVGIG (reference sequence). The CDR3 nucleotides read TGTGCTTTAACTAGTCAGGCGGACTATGGCTACACCTTC. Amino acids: CALTSQADYGYTF.

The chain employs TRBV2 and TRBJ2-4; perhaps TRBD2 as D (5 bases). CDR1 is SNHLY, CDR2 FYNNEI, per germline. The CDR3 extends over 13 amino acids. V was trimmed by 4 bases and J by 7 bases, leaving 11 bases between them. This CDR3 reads CASSALDSNIQYF. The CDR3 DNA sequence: TGTGCCAGCAGTGCACTAGATTCCAACATTCAGTACTTC.

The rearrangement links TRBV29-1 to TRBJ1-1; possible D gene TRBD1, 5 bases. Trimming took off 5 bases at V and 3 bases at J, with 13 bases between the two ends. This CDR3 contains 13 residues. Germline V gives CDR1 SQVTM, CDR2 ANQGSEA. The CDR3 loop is CSVSLGGDTEAFF. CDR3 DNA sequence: TGCAGCGTTTCCCTGGGAGGGGACACTGAAGCTTTCTTT.

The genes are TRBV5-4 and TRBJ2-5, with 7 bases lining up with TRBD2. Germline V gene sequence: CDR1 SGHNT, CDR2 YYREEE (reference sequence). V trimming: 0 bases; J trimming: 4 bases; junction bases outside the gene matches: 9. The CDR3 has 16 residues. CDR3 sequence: CASSLGLRGIGETQYF. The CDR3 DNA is TGTGCCAGCAGCTTGGGTCTGCGGGGGATTGGAGAGACCCAGTACTTC. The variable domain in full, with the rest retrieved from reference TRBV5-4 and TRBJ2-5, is ETGVTQSPTHLIKTRGQQVTLRCSSQSGHNTVSWYQQALGQGPQFIFQYYREEENGRGNFPPRFSGLQFPNYSSELNVNALELDDSALYLCASSLGLRGIGETQYFGPGTRLLVL.

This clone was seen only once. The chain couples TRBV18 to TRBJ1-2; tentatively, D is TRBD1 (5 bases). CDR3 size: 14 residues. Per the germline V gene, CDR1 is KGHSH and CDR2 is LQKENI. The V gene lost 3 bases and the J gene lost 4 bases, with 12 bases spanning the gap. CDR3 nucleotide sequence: TGTGCCAGCTCACCGCAGGGCGAGGCCTATGGCTACACCTTC. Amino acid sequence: CASSPQGEAYGYTF.